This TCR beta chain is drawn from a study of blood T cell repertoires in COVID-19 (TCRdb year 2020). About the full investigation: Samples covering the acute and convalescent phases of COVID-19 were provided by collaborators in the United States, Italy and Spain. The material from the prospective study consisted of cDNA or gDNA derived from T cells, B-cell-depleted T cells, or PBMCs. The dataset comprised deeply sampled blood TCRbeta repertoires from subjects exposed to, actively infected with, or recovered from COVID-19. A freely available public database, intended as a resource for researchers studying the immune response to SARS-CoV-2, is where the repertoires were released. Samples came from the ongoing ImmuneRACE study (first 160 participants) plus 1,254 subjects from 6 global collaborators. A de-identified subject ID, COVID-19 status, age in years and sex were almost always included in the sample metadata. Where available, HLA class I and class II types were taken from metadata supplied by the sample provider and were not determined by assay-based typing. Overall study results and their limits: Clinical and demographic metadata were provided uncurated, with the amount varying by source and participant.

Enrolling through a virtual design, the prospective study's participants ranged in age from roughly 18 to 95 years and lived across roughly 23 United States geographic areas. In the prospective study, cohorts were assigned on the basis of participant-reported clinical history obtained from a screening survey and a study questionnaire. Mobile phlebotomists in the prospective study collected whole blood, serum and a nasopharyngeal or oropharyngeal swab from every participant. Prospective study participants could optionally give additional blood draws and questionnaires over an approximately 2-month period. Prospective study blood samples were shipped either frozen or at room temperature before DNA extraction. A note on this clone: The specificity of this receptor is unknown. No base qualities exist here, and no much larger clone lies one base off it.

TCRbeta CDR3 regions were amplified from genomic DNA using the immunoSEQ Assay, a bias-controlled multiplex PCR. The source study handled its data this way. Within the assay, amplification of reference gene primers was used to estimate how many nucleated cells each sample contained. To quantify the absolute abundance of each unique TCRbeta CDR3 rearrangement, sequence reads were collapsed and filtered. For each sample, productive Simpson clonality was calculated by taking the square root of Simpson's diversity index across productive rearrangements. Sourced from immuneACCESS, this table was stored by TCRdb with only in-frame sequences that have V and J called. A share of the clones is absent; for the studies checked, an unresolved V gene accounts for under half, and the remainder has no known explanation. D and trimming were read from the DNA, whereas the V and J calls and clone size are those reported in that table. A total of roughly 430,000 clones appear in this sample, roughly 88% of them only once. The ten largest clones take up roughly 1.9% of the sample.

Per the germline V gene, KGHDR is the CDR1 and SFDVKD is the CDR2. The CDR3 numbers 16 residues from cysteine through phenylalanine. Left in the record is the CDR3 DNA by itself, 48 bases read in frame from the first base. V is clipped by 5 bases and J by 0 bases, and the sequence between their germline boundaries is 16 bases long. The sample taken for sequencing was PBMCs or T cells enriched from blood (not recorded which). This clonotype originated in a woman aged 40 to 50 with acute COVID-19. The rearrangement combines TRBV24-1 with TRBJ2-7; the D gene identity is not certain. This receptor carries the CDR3 CATSGPQTVSSYEQYF. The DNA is TGTGCCACCAGTGGCCCACAGACGGTGAGCTCCTACGAGCAGTACTTC.